The present entry profiles one TCR beta chain with its context. This specimen belongs to a study of blood T cell repertoires in COVID-19. The V gene lost 4 bases and the J gene lost 4 bases, with 11 bases spanning the gap. Germline CDR1 reads SGHTA; CDR2 reads FQGNSA. There are 14 residues in the CDR3. Ages ranged from about 18 to 89 years, with residence in 24 US areas. In the source study's methods: Estimation of nucleated cell counts relied on the amplification of reference gene primers. Clones were read by immunoSEQ multiplex PCR, and TCRdb kept only the in-frame ones, dropping some. V, J and clone size were drawn from that table, and D and trimming were deduced from the DNA. The sample lists 300,000 to 350,000 clones; roughly 89% were seen once.

This sequence was found in a woman aged 25 to 39 who had recovered from COVID-19. The sequencing sample was made of PBMCs or T cells enriched from blood (not recorded which). The chain joins TRBV7-2 to TRBJ1-3, with D possibly TRBD1 on 5 matching bases. The CDR3 loop is CASSSRTQGNTIYF. The CDR3 DNA is TGTGCCAGCAGCTCACGGACACAAGGAAACACCATATATTTT.